This T cell receptor beta chain was identified in a study of preoperative IRX-2 immunotherapy in early breast cancer. Method: immunoSEQ multiplex PCR; TCRdb's copy keeps in-frame clones and lacks some. The sample consists of a few thousand clones, roughly 80% of them appearing once. Described treatment: preoperative locoregional IRX-2 cytokine immunotherapy. Samples came from a phase Ib trial of preoperative locoregional IRX-2 cytokine immunotherapy. Germline-derived CDR1 and CDR2 are MDHEN and SYDVKM. There are 16 residues in the CDR3. The germline V and J ends were trimmed by 3 bases and 0 bases, with 12 bases remaining between them.

This clonotype was sampled from a human donor with breast cancer. The chain uses TRBV28 and TRBJ1-3, with D perhaps TRBD1 (6 bases). The sample was tumor tissue, taken before IRX-2 immunotherapy. CDR3 amino acids: CASSFSGQYSGNTIYF. CDR3 sequence (DNA): TGTGCCAGCAGTTTTTCCGGACAGTACTCTGGAAACACCATATATTTT.